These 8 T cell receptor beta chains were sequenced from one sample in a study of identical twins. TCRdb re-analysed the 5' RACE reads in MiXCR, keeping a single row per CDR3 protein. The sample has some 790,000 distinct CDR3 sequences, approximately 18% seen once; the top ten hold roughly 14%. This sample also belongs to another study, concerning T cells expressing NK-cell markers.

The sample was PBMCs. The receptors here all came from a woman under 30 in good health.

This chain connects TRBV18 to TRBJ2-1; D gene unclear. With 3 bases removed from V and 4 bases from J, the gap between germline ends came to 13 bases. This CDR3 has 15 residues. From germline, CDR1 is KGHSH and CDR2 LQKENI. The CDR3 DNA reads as TGTGCCAGCTCACCCGACATCCTGGGGTACAATGAGCAGTTCTTC. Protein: CASSPDILGYNEQFF.

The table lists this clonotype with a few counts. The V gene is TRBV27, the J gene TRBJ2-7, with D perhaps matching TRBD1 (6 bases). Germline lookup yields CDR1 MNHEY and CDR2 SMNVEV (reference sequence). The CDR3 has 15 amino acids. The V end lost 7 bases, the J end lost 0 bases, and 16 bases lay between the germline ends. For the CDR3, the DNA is TGTGCCAGCAAATTAACTGGGGGCCGCTCCTACGAGCAGTACTTC. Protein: CASKLTGGRSYEQYF.

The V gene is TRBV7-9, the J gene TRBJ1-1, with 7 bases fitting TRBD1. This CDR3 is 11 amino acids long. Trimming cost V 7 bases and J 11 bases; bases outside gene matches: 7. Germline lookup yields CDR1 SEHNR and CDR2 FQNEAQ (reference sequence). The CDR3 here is CASTEGAAAFF. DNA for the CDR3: TGTGCCAGCACCGAGGGGGCGGCTGCTTTCTTT.

The CDR3 DNA sequence: TGTGCCAGCAGTCCCACACTAGCGGGAGGCGAGACCCAGTACTTC. Protein sequence: CASSPTLAGGETQYF. V and J are TRBV6-2 or TRBV6-3 and TRBJ2-5, with 12 bases matching TRBD2. Germline assignment: CDR1 MNHEY and CDR2 SVGEGT. The CDR3 runs 15 residues. V trimming: 5 bases; J trimming: 5 bases; junction bases outside the gene matches: 6.

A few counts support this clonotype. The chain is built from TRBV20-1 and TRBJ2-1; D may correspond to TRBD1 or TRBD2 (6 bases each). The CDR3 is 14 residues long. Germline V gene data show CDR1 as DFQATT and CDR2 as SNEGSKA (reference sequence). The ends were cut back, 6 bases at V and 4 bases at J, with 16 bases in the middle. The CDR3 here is CSATPGAVYNEQFF. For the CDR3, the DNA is TGCAGTGCCACTCCGGGGGCAGTATACAATGAGCAGTTCTTC.

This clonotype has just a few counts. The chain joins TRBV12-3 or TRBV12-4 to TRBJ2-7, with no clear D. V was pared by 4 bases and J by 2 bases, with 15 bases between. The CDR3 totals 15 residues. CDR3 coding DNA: TGTGCCAGCAGTTCCCGTGCGGCAGCACCCTACGAGCAGTACTTC. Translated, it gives CASSSRAAAPYEQYF.

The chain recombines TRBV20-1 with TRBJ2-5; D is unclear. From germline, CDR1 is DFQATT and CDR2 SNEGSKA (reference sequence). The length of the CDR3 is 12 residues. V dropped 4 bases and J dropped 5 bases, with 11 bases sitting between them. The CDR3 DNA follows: TGCAGTGCTACCGGGCTACGGGAGACCCAGTACTTC. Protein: CSATGLRETQYF.

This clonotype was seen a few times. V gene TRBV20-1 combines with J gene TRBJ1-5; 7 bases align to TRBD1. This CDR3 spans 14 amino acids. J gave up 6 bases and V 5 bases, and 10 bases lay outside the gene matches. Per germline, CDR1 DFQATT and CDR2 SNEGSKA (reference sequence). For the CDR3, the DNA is TGCAGTGCTCCCGACTACAGGGGAGGTCAGCCCCAGCATTTT. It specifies CSAPDYRGGQPQHF.